One sample yielded the 5 T cell receptor beta chains listed below, sequenced in a study of T cell repertoires in cytomegalovirus infection. Each CDR3 protein gets one entry after TCRdb re-called the reads with MiXCR. Here the sample spans under 200,000 distinct CDR3 sequences, about 20% being singletons. Their antigens are not known. This material consisted of CD8+ T cells from cultured PBMCs, taken from culture after CMV antigen stimulation. The receptors derive from a human donor in good health (CMV status not recorded). Some clones in this sample may be carry-over from other donors' samples.

This clonotype was detected a few times. The chain carries TRBV27 and TRBJ2-1; 9 bases are shared with TRBD2. This CDR3 region has 19 residues. Per the germline V gene, CDR1 is MNHEY and CDR2 is SMNVEV (reference sequence). V lost 1 base and J lost 2; bases outside the gene matches: 12. This chain's CDR3 is CASSLLFHSGGLTYNEQFF. CDR3 sequence (DNA): TGTGCCAGCAGTTTATTATTCCATAGCGGGGGATTAACCTACAATGAGCAGTTCTTC.

This chain uses TRBV27 with TRBJ1-4; 10 bases match TRBD1. CDR1 and CDR2 from the germline V gene are MNHEY and SMNVEV (reference sequence). Germline trimming cut 5 bases from V and 0 bases from J; bases unmatched to any gene: 3. The CDR3 is 16 amino acids. CDR3 amino acids: CASSIGQGATNEKLFF. In DNA, the CDR3 is TGTGCCAGCAGTATAGGACAGGGGGCAACTAATGAAAAACTGTTTTTT.

The chain joins TRBV6-8 to TRBJ2-7; D might be TRBD1 (6 bases). This CDR3 comprises 13 residues. The germline V gene has CDR1 MNHGY and CDR2 SAAAGT. The V and J ends lost 2 bases and 3 bases respectively, with 8 bases between them. CDR3 DNA: TGTGCCAGCAGTTACGGGACACTCTACGAGCAGTACTTC. Amino acid sequence: CASSYGTLYEQYF.

This chain uses TRBV6-2 or TRBV6-3 with TRBJ1-5; 9 positions match TRBD1. V gave up 2 bases and J gave up 4 bases; unmatched junction bases: 3. Germline assignment: CDR1 MNHEY and CDR2 SVGEGT. The CDR3 extends over 15 amino acids. CDR3 amino acids: CASSYPGTGNQPQHF. CDR3 bases: TGTGCCAGCAGTTACCCAGGGACAGGGAATCAGCCCCAGCATTTT.

This chain connects TRBV11-2 to TRBJ1-1; 7 bases fit TRBD1. CDR1 SGHAT and CDR2 FQNNGV come from the germline V gene. CDR3 length: 14 residues. J was trimmed by 4 bases and V by 3 bases; bases with no gene match: 5. The DNA of the CDR3 is TGTGCCAGCAGCTTGGGTGGGACAGCCACTGAAGCTTTCTTT. Protein product: CASSLGGTATEAFF.